These 24 T cell receptor beta chains share one sample of origin, sequenced in a study of cytomegalovirus exposure and HLA in healthy donors. 60 Vbeta and 13 Jbeta primers were used in PCR. Assay used: immunoSEQ multiplex PCR; TCRdb lists only in-frame clones, some missing. The sample yields under 250,000 clones, about 88% seen once. The sample was PBMCs. These receptors all come from a girl aged 2-10 years in good health and CMV-seronegative.

The rearrangement joins TRBV30 to TRBJ1-2; unclear D gene. Between the trimmed V and J ends, which lost 3 bases and 4 bases, there was a span of 6 bases. The CDR3 runs 11 residues. CDR1 GTSNPN and CDR2 SVGIG come from the germline V gene (reference sequence). The CDR3 DNA is TGTGCCTGGAGGGAGAGCTATGGCTACACCTTC. Translated, it gives CAWRESYGYTF.

V is TRBV10-2 and J is TRBJ1-5; D uncertain. The V and J ends lost 3 bases and 6 bases respectively, with 3 bases between them. This CDR3 has 11 amino acids. Germline V CDR1 and CDR2: WSHSY, SAAADI. The CDR3 DNA follows: TGCGCCAGCAGTGACGGTCAGCCCCAGCATTTT. Its protein is CASSDGQPQHF.

The chain couples TRBV5-1 to TRBJ2-5; D is undetermined. The J call may be incorrect, as the DNA end agrees better with TRBJ2-7. Germline loops: CDR1 SGHRS, CDR2 YFSETQ. The CDR3 is 17 residues long. This chain's CDR3 is CASRSTTTRSRGYEQYF. CDR3 bases: TGCGCCAGCAGATCCACAACCACACGGAGTCGAGGATACGAGCAGTACTTC.

This rearrangement joins TRBV2 to TRBJ1-2, with a possible D match to TRBD1 (5 bases). V lost 9 bases and J 0 bases, leaving 17 bases between the germline ends. The CDR3 is 15 amino acids. Germline assignment: CDR1 SNHLY and CDR2 FYNNEI. The CDR3 region has the DNA TGTGCCAGAAGAGGGGAGGGTATCGCTAACTATGGCTACACCTTC. Its translation is CARRGEGIANYGYTF.

This clone was counted between two and nine times. J is TRBJ1-1 and V is TRBV28, with D unresolved. Trimming removed 2 bases at V and 1 base at J, with 5 bases between. Germline loops: CDR1 MDHEN, CDR2 SYDVKM. This CDR3 region has 13 residues. The CDR3 here is CASSLTANTEAFF. The CDR3 DNA reads as TGTGCCAGCAGTTTAACAGCGAACACTGAAGCTTTCTTT.

The V call is TRBV6-5, the J call TRBJ1-4; no clear D. The CDR3 runs 16 residues. The germline V gene has CDR1 MNHEY and CDR2 SVGAGI. Trimming shortened V by 0 bases and J by 7 bases, and 15 bases separated the two germline ends. The CDR3 protein is CASSYSNRDYGEKLFF. CDR3 DNA sequence: TGTGCCAGCAGTTACTCCAACCGGGATTATGGTGAAAAACTGTTTTTT.

The chain is built from TRBV11-2 and TRBJ1-1; the match to TRBD1 covers 8 bases. Germline CDR1 SGHAT, CDR2 FQNNGV. The length of the CDR3 is 16 residues. Germline trimming cut 3 bases from V and 5 bases from J; bases unmatched to any gene: 11. The chain's CDR3 is CASSFNSARGLTEAFF. DNA for the CDR3: TGTGCCAGCAGCTTTAATAGCGCCAGGGGGCTTACTGAAGCTTTCTTT.

Turning to this clone: The junction departs from germline at one end; a sequencing error may be responsible. The chain joins TRBV7-9 to TRBJ2-7; D is unresolved. The CDR3 length is 11 residues. From germline, CDR1 is SEHNR and CDR2 FQNEAQ (reference sequence). The CDR3: CSSSLGHEQYF. CDR3 in DNA: TGTTCCAGCAGCTTAGGGCACGAGCAGTACTTC.

This clone was picked up one time. The rearrangement links TRBV5-1 to TRBJ1-1; possible D gene TRBD1, 5 bases. Per germline, CDR1 SGHRS and CDR2 YFSETQ. The CDR3 spans 13 residues. V was shortened by 2 bases and J by 3 bases, with 8 bases between the two germline ends. This CDR3 reads CASSLIRDTEAFF. DNA for the CDR3: TGCGCCAGCAGCTTAATCAGGGACACTGAAGCTTTCTTT.

This rearrangement joins TRBV6-1 to TRBJ2-3; 14 positions match TRBD2. Trimming took 1 base from V and 3 from J; bases not matched to a gene: 3. The CDR3 loop spans 17 amino acids. Germline loops: CDR1 MNHNS, CDR2 SASEGT. The CDR3 nucleotides read TGTGCCAGCAGTGAAGTCTGGACTAGCGGGAGGACAGATACGCAGTATTTT. Translating gives CASSEVWTSGRTDTQYF.

The chain uses TRBV2 and TRBJ2-7; TRBD2 might be the D (6 bases). The ends were cut back, 6 bases at V and 4 bases at J, with 16 bases in the middle. CDR1 and CDR2 (germline): SNHLY, FYNNEI. The CDR3 is 14 amino acids. The chain's CDR3 is CASRGTSLGYEQYF. The CDR3 DNA reads TGTGCCAGCAGGGGAACTAGCTTGGGGTACGAGCAGTACTTC.

The chain combines TRBV5-4 with TRBJ2-7; 10 bases are a match to TRBD1. The germline gives CDR1 SGHNT, CDR2 YYREEE (reference sequence). The CDR3 length is 15 residues. With 0 bases clipped from V and 2 bases from J, the junction kept 2 bases outside the gene matches. The CDR3 coding sequence is TGTGCCAGCAGCTTGGGGACAGGGGGTACCTACGAGCAGTACTTC. Encoded protein: CASSLGTGGTYEQYF.

The genes are TRBV5-1 and TRBJ2-5; 14 bases are shared with TRBD2. This CDR3 is 16 amino acids long. The junction had 3 bases not matched to a gene; V was cut back by 3 bases and J by 2 bases. Germline CDR1 and CDR2: SGHRS and YFSETQ. The CDR3 DNA follows: TGCGCCAGCAGCTCCGGGACTAGCGGGAGTCAAGAGACCCAGTACTTC. Amino acids: CASSSGTSGSQETQYF.

V gene TRBV18 combines with J gene TRBJ2-7; a weak D match, TRBD1 (6 bases). Trimming left V 4 bases short and J 7 bases short, with 14 bases between. This CDR3 comprises 13 residues. Germline V gene data show CDR1 as KGHSH and CDR2 as LQKENI. The chain's CDR3 is CASSRGQAREQYF. In nucleotides, the CDR3 is TGTGCCAGCTCACGGGGACAAGCTAGGGAGCAGTACTTC.

This chain links TRBV5-1 with TRBJ2-3, with TRBD2 matching over 8 bases. This CDR3 has 17 amino acids. From germline, CDR1 is SGHRS and CDR2 YFSETQ. The ends lost 4 bases at V and 2 bases at J; junction bases unmatched: 12. Written as DNA, the CDR3 is TGCGCCAGCAGCCCCGGACTAGCTGGGGGCCTCACAGATACGCAGTATTTT. Translated: CASSPGLAGGLTDTQYF.

V and J are TRBV5-1 and TRBJ2-1, with a tentative D call TRBD2 (6 bases). The CDR3 is made up of 14 amino acids. The germline V gene has CDR1 SGHRS and CDR2 YFSETQ. Trimming took 4 bases from V and 9 from J, leaving 17 bases between them. CDR3: CASSPGLERGEQFF. The CDR3 DNA follows: TGCGCCAGCAGCCCGGGACTGGAAAGAGGTGAGCAGTTCTTC.

CDR3 loop: CASSVPGAGYSGELFF. Here the CDR3 DNA reads TGTGCCAGTAGTGTCCCGGGAGCGGGATATTCCGGGGAGCTGTTTTTT. The J gene is TRBJ2-2, the V gene TRBV19, with TRBD2 identical over 7 bases. V shed 5 bases, J shed 6 bases, and the junction held 12 bases outside the gene matches. Germline V lookup: CDR1 LNHDA, CDR2 SQIVND (reference sequence). The CDR3 is 16 residues long.

J is TRBJ2-4 and V is TRBV2; the match to TRBD2 covers 7 bases. Trimming removed 7 bases from V and 7 bases from J; junction bases left unmatched: 4. CDR1 SNHLY and CDR2 FYNNEI come from the germline V gene. The CDR3 length is 12 residues. The CDR3 spells CASTGRENIQYF. The DNA for the CDR3 is TGTGCCAGCACAGGGAGGGAGAACATTCAGTACTTC.

The chain carries TRBV18 and TRBJ2-1; 10 bases match TRBD2. V trimming: 3 bases; J trimming: 0 bases; junction bases outside the gene matches: 8. The CDR3 is made up of 18 amino acids. Germline CDR1 KGHSH, CDR2 LQKENI. The CDR3 here is CASSPRTSGDSSYNEQFF. The CDR3 coding sequence is TGTGCCAGCTCACCTCGGACTAGCGGAGATAGCTCCTACAATGAGCAGTTCTTC.

The genes are TRBV5-8 and TRBJ2-5, with D perhaps TRBD2 (5 bases). V dropped 1 base and J dropped 5 bases, with 12 bases sitting between them. CDR1 and CDR2 (germline): SGHTS, YDEGEE. The CDR3 contains 14 residues. For the CDR3, the DNA is TGTGCCAGCAGCTTGTTAGGGAGTGAGGAGACCCAGTACTTC. Protein: CASSLLGSEETQYF. Drawing the rest from reference TRBV5-8 and TRBJ2-5, the complete variable domain is EAGVTQSPTHLIKTRGQQATLRCSPISGHTSVYWYQQALGLGLQFLLWYDEGEERNRGNFPPRFSGRQFPNYSSELNVNALELEDSALYLCASSLLGSEETQYFGPGTRLLVL.

This chain links TRBV9 with TRBJ2-1; D is unclear. Per the germline V gene, CDR1 is SGDLS and CDR2 is YYNGEE. The CDR3 sequence is 15 residues long. V was pared by 4 bases and J by 0 bases, with 11 bases between. In DNA form, the CDR3 reads TGTGCCAGCAGCCCAAACATCCGCTCCTACAATGAGCAGTTCTTC. This gives the protein CASSPNIRSYNEQFF.

The CDR3 region is CASVGQANQPQHF. The CDR3 DNA follows: TGTGCCAGCGTTGGACAGGCCAATCAGCCCCAGCATTTT. The chain uses TRBV6-1 and TRBJ1-5; 7 bases fit TRBD1. CDR3 length equals 13 residues. The V and J ends lost 8 bases and 3 bases, in that order; junction bases with no gene match: 4. Germline V gives CDR1 MNHNS, CDR2 SASEGT.

The chain uses TRBV7-9 and TRBJ1-5; TRBD1 is a possible D gene (5 bases). Germline CDR1 reads SEHNR; CDR2 reads FQNEAQ (reference sequence). Trimming shortened V by 5 bases and J by 4 bases, and 24 bases separated the two germline ends. The CDR3 covers 18 residues. The CDR3 DNA reads TGTGCCAGCAGCAAACCGAACATTAAGACGGGACTGAATCAGCCCCAGCATTTT. Translated, it gives CASSKPNIKTGLNQPQHF.

The chain is built from TRBV6-1 and TRBJ1-5; no clear D. Germline CDR1 is MNHNS and CDR2 is SASEGT. Deletions cut 6 bases from V and 6 bases from J, with 9 bases between. The CDR3 spans 12 residues. CDR3 protein: CASRAVPQPQHF. The DNA of the CDR3 is TGTGCCAGCAGGGCGGTTCCTCAGCCCCAGCATTTT.